This paragraph reports one T cell receptor beta chain. The data were taken from a study of blood T cell repertoires in COVID-19. Participants reported their clinical history, and cohort assignment relied on those reports. The assay was immunoSEQ multiplex PCR, and TCRdb's table has in-frame clones only and misses some. The repertoire holds under 250,000 clones, 65% to 90% seen once, with 9.1% in the top ten. V was pared by 1 base and J by 2 bases, with 9 bases of the junction left unmatched. Germline V gives CDR1 SGDLS, CDR2 YYNGEE. The length of the CDR3 is 17 residues. This chain joins TRBV9 and TRBJ2-1; 7 bases agree with TRBD1. The receptor's source is a woman aged 45-60 years with acute COVID-19. Material for sequencing was PBMCs or T cells enriched from blood (not recorded which). Written as DNA, the CDR3 is TGTGCCAGCAGCGTATTAGGCACAGGGGTTGCCTACAATGAGCAGTTCTTC. This codes for CASSVLGTGVAYNEQFF.